The 15 T cell receptor beta chains below were found in one sample sequenced in a study of cytomegalovirus exposure and HLA in healthy donors. The PCR made use of 60 Vbeta and 13 Jbeta primers. The table came from immunoSEQ multiplex PCR; TCRdb's copy has only in-frame clones and leaves some out. In the table there are around 200,000 clones, around 80% of which are singletons. Material: PBMCs. These receptors all come from a girl aged 2-10 years in good health and CMV-seropositive.

This rearrangement joins TRBV30 to TRBJ2-7, with a weak D call TRBD1 (5 bases). This CDR3 has 13 amino acids. Looked up from germline, CDR1 is GTSNPN and CDR2 is SVGIG (reference sequence). The V end lost 4 bases, the J end lost 2 bases, and 12 bases lay between the germline ends. CDR3 region: CAWMNQGAYEQYF. For the CDR3, the DNA is TGTGCCTGGATGAACCAAGGGGCCTACGAGCAGTACTTC. Variable domain in full (rest from reference TRBV30 and TRBJ2-7): SQTIHQWPATLVQPVGSPLSLECTVEGTSNPNLYWYRQAAGRGLQLLFYSVGIGQISSEVPQNLSASRPQDRQFILSSKKLLLSDSGFYLCAWMNQGAYEQYFGPGTRLTVT.

V is TRBV28 and J is TRBJ2-1, with D perhaps matching TRBD2 (5 bases). The germline V gene encodes CDR1 MDHEN and CDR2 SYDVKM. The V end lost 7 bases, the J end lost 0 bases, and 13 bases lay between the germline ends. The CDR3 runs to 15 residues. DNA of the CDR3: TGTGCCAGCAAAAGCGGAGTCCCCTCCTACAATGAGCAGTTCTTC. It specifies CASKSGVPSYNEQFF.

This CDR3 reads CASRGGGAEAFF. The CDR3 DNA reads as TGTGCCAGCAGAGGAGGGGGGGCTGAAGCTTTCTTT. The chain uses TRBV28 and TRBJ1-1, with a possible D match to TRBD1 (6 bases). Trimming took off 6 bases at V and 6 bases at J, with 11 bases between the two ends. This CDR3 region has 12 residues. CDR1 MDHEN and CDR2 SYDVKM come from the germline V gene.

The rearrangement uses TRBV6-5 and TRBJ1-1, with 9 bases fitting TRBD1. Germline lookup yields CDR1 MNHEY and CDR2 SVGAGI. CDR3 length equals 14 residues. V was pared by 5 bases and J by 8 bases, with 9 bases of the junction left unmatched. The CDR3, as DNA: TGTGCCAGCAGTGCCGGACAGGGGAGGTCGGAAGCTTTCTTT. It is translated as CASSAGQGRSEAFF.

The chain carries TRBV4-1 and TRBJ2-5; D might be TRBD1 (6 bases). The J call is doubtful: the DNA matches TRBJ2-7 better. Germline assignment: CDR1 MGHRA and CDR2 YSYEKL. This CDR3 region has 14 residues. The CDR3 loop is CASSTRQDSYEQYF. CDR3 sequence (DNA): TGCGCCAGCAGCACCCGACAGGACTCCTACGAGCAGTACTTC.

The gene calls are TRBV18 and TRBJ2-1; tentatively, D is TRBD2 (7 bases). The germline V gene encodes CDR1 KGHSH and CDR2 LQKENI. The CDR3 runs to 17 residues. V shed 1 base and J shed 0 bases, with 13 bases lying between them. For the CDR3, the DNA is TGTGCCAGCTCACCACGAAAGGGGGGGAACTCCTACAATGAGCAGTTCTTC. Its translation: CASSPRKGGNSYNEQFF. Based on the CDR3 plus reference TRBV18 and TRBJ2-1, the full variable domain is NAGVMQNPRHLVRRRGQEARLRCSPMKGHSHVYWYRQLPEEGLKFMVYLQKENIIDESGMPKERFSAEFPKEGPSILRIQQVVRGDSAAYFCASSPRKGGNSYNEQFFGPGTRLTVL.

The chain has TRBV27 and TRBJ2-7, with D maybe TRBD2 (6 bases). V lost 6 bases and J 5 bases, leaving 11 bases between the germline ends. This CDR3 is 12 amino acids long. The germline V gene has CDR1 MNHEY and CDR2 SMNVEV (reference sequence). The CDR3 DNA is TGTGCCAGCAGCAACGGGGGACACGAGCAGTACTTC. It translates to CASSNGGHEQYF.

This rearrangement joins TRBV5-1 to TRBJ1-6; 7 bases align to TRBD1. Germline trimming cut 4 bases from V and 7 bases from J; bases unmatched to any gene: 8. Germline V CDR1 and CDR2: SGHRS, YFSETQ. The length of the CDR3 is 15 residues. This CDR3 reads CASSKGTAQNSPLHF. In DNA, the CDR3 is TGCGCCAGCAGCAAGGGGACAGCTCAGAATTCACCCCTCCACTTT.

This clone was detected only a few times. In the same sample, other DNA sequences code for this CDR3. V is TRBV2 and J is TRBJ1-5, with D tentatively TRBD1 (6 bases). Deletions cut 7 bases from V and 1 base from J, with 17 bases between. Germline V CDR1 and CDR2: SNHLY, FYNNEI. The CDR3 is 16 amino acids. CDR3 loop: CASTRWRTVSNQPQHF. CDR3 in DNA: TGTGCCAGCACTAGGTGGAGGACAGTGAGCAATCAGCCCCAGCATTTT. Full variable domain (rest looked up from reference TRBV2 and TRBJ1-5): EPEVTQTPSHQVTQMGQEVILRCVPISNHLYFYWYRQILGQKVEFLVSFYNNEISEKSEIFDDQFSVERPDGSNFTLKIRSTKLEDSAMYFCASTRWRTVSNQPQHFGDGTRLSIL.

The V call is TRBV19, the J call TRBJ2-7, with D unresolved. In germline, CDR1 is LNHDA, CDR2 SQIVND (reference sequence). The ends were cut back, 1 base at V and 2 bases at J, with 9 bases in the middle. This CDR3 has 14 residues. CDR3 amino acids: CASSIAAGTYEQYF. CDR3 nucleotides: TGTGCCAGTAGTATAGCGGCAGGTACCTACGAGCAGTACTTC.

This clone was seen once. An end of the junction differs from the germline gene, which may be a read error. The rearrangement uses TRBV5-1 and TRBJ2-7, with 14 bases fitting TRBD2. This CDR3 is 15 amino acids long. CDR1 SGHRS and CDR2 YFSETQ come from the germline V gene. The CDR3 spells CASSLGVGLAGGPSF. CDR3 DNA sequence: TGCGCCAGCAGCTTGGGCGTAGGACTAGCGGGAGGCCCTTCCTTC.

This chain joins TRBV11-2 and TRBJ1-1, with TRBD1 matching 7 bases. Trimming took 5 bases from V and 4 from J; bases not matched to a gene: 4. CDR1 and CDR2 from the germline V gene are SGHAT and FQNNGV. The CDR3 sequence is 13 residues long. CDR3 sequence reads: CASSPTGITEAFF. Here the CDR3 DNA reads TGTGCCAGCAGCCCGACAGGGATCACTGAAGCTTTCTTT.

The chain employs TRBV5-1 and TRBJ2-1, with TRBD2 matching over 12 bases. V was clipped by 2 bases and J by 9 bases; unmatched bases: 12. Germline loops: CDR1 SGHRS, CDR2 YFSETQ. The CDR3 covers 17 residues. The CDR3 sequence: CASSFGAASGGAAEQFF. Written as DNA, the CDR3 is TGCGCCAGCAGCTTCGGGGCCGCTAGCGGGGGGGCCGCTGAGCAGTTCTTC.

The CDR3 region has the DNA TGTGCCAGCGGACAGGGTACTGGAAACACCATATATTTT. Encoded protein: CASGQGTGNTIYF. The V call is TRBV9, the J call TRBJ1-3, with 8 bases lining up with TRBD1. V was pared by 7 bases and J by 2 bases, with 2 bases of the junction left unmatched. The CDR3 totals 13 residues. Germline loops: CDR1 SGDLS, CDR2 YYNGEE.

V is TRBV11-2 and J is TRBJ2-7; D is perhaps TRBD1 (6 bases). Germline V CDR1 and CDR2: SGHAT, FQNNGV. V gave up 0 bases and J gave up 3 bases, with 15 bases separating them. The CDR3 is made up of 16 amino acids. The CDR3: CASSLDLNRDNYEQYF. The CDR3 bases are TGTGCCAGCAGCTTAGATCTAAACCGGGACAACTACGAGCAGTACTTC.